This TCR beta chain was recovered during a study of T cell repertoires in ileal Crohn's disease. Trimming shortened V by 4 bases and J by 7 bases, and 14 bases separated the two germline ends. Germline-derived CDR1 and CDR2 are SGHTA and FQGNSA. The CDR3 is 14 residues long. Specified time point: proximal margin of the surgical specimen (macroscopically non-inflamed). Sequenced by immunoSEQ multiplex PCR; TCRdb stores in-frame clones only, minus some. The sample has 5,700 or so clones, 60% to 85% seen once. The sample comprised ileal tissue. This chain uses TRBV7-2 with TRBJ2-1; TRBD2 might be the D (6 bases). The receptor was isolated from an adult with Crohn's disease. The CDR3 is CASSSSEGGNEQFF. In DNA form, the CDR3 reads TGTGCCAGCAGCTCCTCGGAGGGAGGAAATGAGCAGTTCTTC.